A few counts support the clone carrying this T cell receptor beta chain. What it binds is not known. The sample is drawn from a study of T cells in Graves' hyperthyroidism and ophthalmopathy. Whole-study results and caveats: Within blood appeared most thyroid clonotypes that had expanded above 0.001.

The length of the CDR3 is 15 residues. From germline, CDR1 is LNHDA and CDR2 SQIVND (reference sequence). Between the trimmed V and J ends, which lost 3 bases and 8 bases, there was a span of 19 bases. RNA transcripts yielded amplified TCR beta CDR3 regions. With the HTBI primer set, the TCR CDR3 went through a first round of RT-PCR. TCRdb re-analysed the multiplex PCR reads in MiXCR, keeping a single row per CDR3 protein. The sample yields some 510,000 distinct CDR3 sequences, roughly 50% seen once. Researchers defined stable Graves' hyperthyroidism as no ophthalmopathy progression within 18 months. The clonotype originates from a woman younger than 35 with Graves' hyperthyroidism. The J gene is TRBJ1-2, the V gene TRBV19; D gene uncertain. The sample comprised peripheral blood or thyroid tissue (not recorded which). CDR3 residues: CASSMAGEGVWGYTF. The CDR3 DNA reads TGTGCCAGTAGTATGGCCGGTGAAGGAGTATGGGGCTACACCTTC.